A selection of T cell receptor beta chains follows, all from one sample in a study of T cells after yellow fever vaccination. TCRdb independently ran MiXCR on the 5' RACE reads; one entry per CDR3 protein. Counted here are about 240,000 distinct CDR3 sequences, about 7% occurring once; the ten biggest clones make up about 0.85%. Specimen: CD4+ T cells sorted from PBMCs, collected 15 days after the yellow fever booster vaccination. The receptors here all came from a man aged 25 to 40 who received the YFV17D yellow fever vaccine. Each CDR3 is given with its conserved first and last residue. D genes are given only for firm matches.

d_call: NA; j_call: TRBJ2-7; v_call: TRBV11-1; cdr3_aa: CASSPHAQGTYEQYF
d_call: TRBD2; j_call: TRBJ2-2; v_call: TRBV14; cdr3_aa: CASSAVYSGIGGELFF
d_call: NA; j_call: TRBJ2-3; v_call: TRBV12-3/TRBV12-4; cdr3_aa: CASIRGTDTQYF
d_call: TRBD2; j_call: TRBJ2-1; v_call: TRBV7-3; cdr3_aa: CASSLTLRGSLGSYNEQFF
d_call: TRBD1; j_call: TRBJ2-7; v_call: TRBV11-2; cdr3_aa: CASSLGPGQGIQQYF
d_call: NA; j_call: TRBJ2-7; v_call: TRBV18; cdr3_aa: CASSPMWESYEQYF
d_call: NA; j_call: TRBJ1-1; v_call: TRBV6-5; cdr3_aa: CASSYSLVKDTEAFF
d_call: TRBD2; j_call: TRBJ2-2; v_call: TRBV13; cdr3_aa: CASSLISSGRTTGELFF
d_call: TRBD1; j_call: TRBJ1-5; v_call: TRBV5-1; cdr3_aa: CASSLDRGRDQPQHF
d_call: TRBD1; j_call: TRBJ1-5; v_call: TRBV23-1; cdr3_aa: CASWTGCNQPQHF
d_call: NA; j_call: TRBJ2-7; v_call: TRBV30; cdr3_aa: CAWNSAGKVYF
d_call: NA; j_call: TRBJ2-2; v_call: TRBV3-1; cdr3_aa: CASSQVLRGPRKEDTGELFF
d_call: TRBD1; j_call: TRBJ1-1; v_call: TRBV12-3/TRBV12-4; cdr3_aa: CASNQGAVTEAFF
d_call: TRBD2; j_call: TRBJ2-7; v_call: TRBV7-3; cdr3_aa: CASISPGGTNSYEQYF
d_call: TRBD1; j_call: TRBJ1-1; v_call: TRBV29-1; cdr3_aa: CSAMGQLNTEAFF
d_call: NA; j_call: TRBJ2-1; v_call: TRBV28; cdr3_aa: CASSLDHYNEQFF
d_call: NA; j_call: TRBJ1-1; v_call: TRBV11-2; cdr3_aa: CASRVTGFPEAFF
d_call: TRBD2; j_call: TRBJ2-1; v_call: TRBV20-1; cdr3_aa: CSATRLAALNEQFF
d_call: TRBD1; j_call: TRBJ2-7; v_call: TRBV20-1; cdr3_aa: CSAGDSYEQYF
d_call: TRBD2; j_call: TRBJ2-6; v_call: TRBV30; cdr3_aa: CAWSGGGTSVNSGANVLTF
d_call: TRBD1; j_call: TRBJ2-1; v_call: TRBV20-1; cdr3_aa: CSARKGQGFNEQFF
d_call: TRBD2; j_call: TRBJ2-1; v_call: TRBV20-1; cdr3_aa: CSARIPSGSSYNEQFF
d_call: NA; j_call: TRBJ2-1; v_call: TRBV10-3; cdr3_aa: CAIGGLNNEQFF
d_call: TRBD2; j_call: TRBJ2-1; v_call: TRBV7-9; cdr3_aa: CVSSSLAGRGSYNEQFF
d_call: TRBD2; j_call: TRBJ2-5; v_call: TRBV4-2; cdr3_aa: CASSPSGGEETQYF
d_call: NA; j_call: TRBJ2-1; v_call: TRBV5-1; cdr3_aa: CASSLGQERYEQFF
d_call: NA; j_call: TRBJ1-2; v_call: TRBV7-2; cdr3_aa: CASSQATGYGYTF
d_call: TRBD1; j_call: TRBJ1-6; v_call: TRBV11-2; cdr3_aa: CASSTGQPYSPLHF
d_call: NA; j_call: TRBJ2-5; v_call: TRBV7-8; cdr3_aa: CASSLEYNQETQYF
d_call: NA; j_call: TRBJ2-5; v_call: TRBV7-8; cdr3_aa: CASSLYHQETQYF
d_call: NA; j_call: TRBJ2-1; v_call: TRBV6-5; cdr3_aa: CASRQWDKDNEQFF
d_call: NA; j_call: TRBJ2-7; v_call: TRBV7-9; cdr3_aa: CASSPAGASYEQYF
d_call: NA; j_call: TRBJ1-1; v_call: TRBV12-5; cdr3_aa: CASGFRGADTEAFF
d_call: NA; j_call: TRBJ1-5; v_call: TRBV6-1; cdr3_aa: CASSLWSNQPQHF
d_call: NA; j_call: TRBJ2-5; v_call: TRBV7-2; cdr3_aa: CASSLKGRQETQYF
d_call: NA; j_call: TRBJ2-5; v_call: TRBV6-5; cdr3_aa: CASSYRAVFGKTQYF
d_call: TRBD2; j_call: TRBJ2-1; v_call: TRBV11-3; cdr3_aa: CASSSGSGRAEGEQFF
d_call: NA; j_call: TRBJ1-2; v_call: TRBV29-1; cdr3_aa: CSVEQGSGYTF
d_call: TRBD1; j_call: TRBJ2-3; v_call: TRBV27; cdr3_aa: CASSFWGTASTDTQYF
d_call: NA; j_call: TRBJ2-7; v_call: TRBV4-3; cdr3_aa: CASSQDLLSAYEQYF
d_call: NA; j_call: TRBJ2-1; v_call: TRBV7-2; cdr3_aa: CASSLRIGSGSNEQFF
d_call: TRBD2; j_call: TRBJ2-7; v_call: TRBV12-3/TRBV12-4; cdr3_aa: CASRLSGRQSEQYF
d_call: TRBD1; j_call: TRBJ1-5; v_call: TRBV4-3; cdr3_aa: CASSRLGGEPQHF
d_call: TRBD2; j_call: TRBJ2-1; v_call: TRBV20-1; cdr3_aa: CSASELAGYNEQFF
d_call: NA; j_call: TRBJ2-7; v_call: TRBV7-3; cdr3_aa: CASSFTGNYEQYF
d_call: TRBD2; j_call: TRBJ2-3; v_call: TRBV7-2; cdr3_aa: CASSHGGSVNTQYF
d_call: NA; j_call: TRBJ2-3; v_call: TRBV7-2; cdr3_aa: CASSLVYTQYF
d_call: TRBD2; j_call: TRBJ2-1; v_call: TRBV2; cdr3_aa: CASIFKRGLAGNNEQFF
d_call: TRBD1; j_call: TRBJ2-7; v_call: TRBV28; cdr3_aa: CASSWAGGTGLSEQYF
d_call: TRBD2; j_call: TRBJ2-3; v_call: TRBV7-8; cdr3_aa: CASSRREADTQYF
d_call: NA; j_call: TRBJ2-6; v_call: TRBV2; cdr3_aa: CASSEEGGAGANVLTF